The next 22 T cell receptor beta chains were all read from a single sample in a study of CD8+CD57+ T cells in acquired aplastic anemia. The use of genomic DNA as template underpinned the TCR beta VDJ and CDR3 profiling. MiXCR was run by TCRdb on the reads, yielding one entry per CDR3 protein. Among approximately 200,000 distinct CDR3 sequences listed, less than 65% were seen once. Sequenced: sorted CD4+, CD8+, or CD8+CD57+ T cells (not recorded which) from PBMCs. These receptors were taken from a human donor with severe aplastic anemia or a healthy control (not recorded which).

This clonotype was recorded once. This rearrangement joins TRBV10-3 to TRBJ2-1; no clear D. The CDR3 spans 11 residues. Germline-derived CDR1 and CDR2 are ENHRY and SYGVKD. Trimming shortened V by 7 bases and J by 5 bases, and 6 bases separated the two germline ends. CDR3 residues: CAIKRNNEQFF. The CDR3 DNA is TGTGCCATCAAAAGAAACAATGAGCAGTTCTTC.

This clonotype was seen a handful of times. This CDR3 is CASSRRQGVGVNTEAFF. The CDR3 bases are TGTGCCAGTAGCCGAAGACAGGGGGTAGGAGTGAACACTGAAGCTTTCTTT. This rearrangement joins TRBV19 to TRBJ1-1, with TRBD1 identical over 9 bases. The V and J ends lost 6 bases and 0 bases, in that order; junction bases with no gene match: 11. CDR1 and CDR2 from the germline V gene are LNHDA and SQIVND (reference sequence). The CDR3 totals 17 residues.

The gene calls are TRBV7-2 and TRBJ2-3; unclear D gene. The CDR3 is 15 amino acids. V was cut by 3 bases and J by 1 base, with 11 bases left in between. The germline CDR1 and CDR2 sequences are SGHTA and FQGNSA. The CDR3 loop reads CASSFGPTGTDTQYF. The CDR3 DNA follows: TGTGCCAGCAGCTTTGGCCCAACGGGCACAGATACGCAGTATTTT.

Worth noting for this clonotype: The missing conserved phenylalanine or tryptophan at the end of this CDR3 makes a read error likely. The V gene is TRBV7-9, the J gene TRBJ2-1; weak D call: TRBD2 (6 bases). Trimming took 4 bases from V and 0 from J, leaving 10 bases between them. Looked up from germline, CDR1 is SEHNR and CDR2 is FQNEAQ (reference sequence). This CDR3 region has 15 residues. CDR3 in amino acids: CASSSSTSSYNEQFS. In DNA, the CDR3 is TGTGCCAGCAGCTCATCGACTAGCTCCTACAATGAGCAGTTCTCC.

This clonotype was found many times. CDR3: CASSPFGPYNEQFF. CDR3 DNA: TGTGCCAGCAGTCCATTCGGCCCCTACAATGAGCAGTTCTTC. The chain uses TRBV2 and TRBJ2-1; unclear D gene. V lost 5 bases, J lost 2 bases, and 10 bases lay in between. Germline V gene lookup returns CDR1 SNHLY and CDR2 FYNNEI. The CDR3 totals 14 residues. Drawing the rest from reference TRBV2 and TRBJ2-1, the complete variable domain is EPEVTQTPSHQVTQMGQEVILRCVPISNHLYFYWYRQILGQKVEFLVSFYNNEISEKSEIFDDQFSVERPDGSNFTLKIRSTKLEDSAMYFCASSPFGPYNEQFFGPGTRLTVL.

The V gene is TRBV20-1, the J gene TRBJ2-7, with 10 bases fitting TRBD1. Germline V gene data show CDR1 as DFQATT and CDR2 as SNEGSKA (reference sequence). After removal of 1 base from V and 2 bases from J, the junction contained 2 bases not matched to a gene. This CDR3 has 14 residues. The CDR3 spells CSARGGQGTYEQYF. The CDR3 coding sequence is TGCAGTGCTAGAGGGGGACAGGGGACCTACGAGCAGTACTTC.

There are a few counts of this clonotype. The CDR3 nucleotides read TGTGCCAGCAGACCGACTTCCGTCCGGGAGGAGACCCAGTACTTC. It encodes CASRPTSVREETQYF. The gene calls are TRBV7-9 and TRBJ2-5; D might be TRBD2 (6 bases). Germline-derived CDR1 and CDR2 are SEHNR and FQNEAQ (reference sequence). The CDR3 totals 15 residues. Trimming shortened V by 6 bases and J by 5 bases, and 19 bases separated the two germline ends.

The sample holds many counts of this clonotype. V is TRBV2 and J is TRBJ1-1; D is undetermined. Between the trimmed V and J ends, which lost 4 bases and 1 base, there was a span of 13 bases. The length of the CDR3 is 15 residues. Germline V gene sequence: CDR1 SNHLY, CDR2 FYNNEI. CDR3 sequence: CASSAAAGGNTEAFF. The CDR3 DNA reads TGTGCCAGCAGTGCGGCGGCAGGCGGGAACACTGAAGCTTTCTTT. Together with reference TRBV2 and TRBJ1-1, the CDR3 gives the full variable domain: EPEVTQTPSHQVTQMGQEVILRCVPISNHLYFYWYRQILGQKVEFLVSFYNNEISEKSEIFDDQFSVERPDGSNFTLKIRSTKLEDSAMYFCASSAAAGGNTEAFFGQGTRLTVV.

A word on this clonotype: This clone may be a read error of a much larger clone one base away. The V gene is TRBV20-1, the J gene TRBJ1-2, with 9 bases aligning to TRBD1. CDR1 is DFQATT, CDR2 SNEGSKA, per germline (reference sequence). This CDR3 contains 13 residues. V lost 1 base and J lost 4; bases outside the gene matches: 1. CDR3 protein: CSARVTGGYGYTF. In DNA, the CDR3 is TGCAGTGCTAGAGTGACAGGGGGCTATGGCTACACCTTC.

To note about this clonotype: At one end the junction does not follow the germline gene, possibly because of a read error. This CDR3 is CASSLGLLGEQFF. The CDR3 bases are TGTGCCAGCAGCTTAGGGCTCTTGGGTGAGCAGTTCTTC. The rearrangement links TRBV29-1 to TRBJ2-1; D ambiguous. Germline V gene data show CDR1 as SQVTM and CDR2 as ANQGSEA. This CDR3 spans 13 amino acids.

CDR3 DNA sequence: TGTGCCAGCAGCTCCTGGACCCGGGCGTACGAGCAGTACTTC. It yields the protein CASSSWTRAYEQYF. The chain is built from TRBV7-9 and TRBJ2-7; D is undetermined. The CDR3 has 14 amino acids. V lost 4 bases, J lost 4 bases, and 14 bases lay in between. The V gene's germline CDR1 is SEHNR and CDR2 FQNEAQ (reference sequence). The complete variable domain, with remaining parts taken from reference TRBV7-9 and TRBJ2-7, reads DTGVSQNPRHKITKRGQNVTFRCDPISEHNRLYWYRQTLGQGPEFLTYFQNEAQLEKSRLLSDRFSAERPKGSFSTLEIQRTEQGDSAMYLCASSSWTRAYEQYFGPGTRLTVT.

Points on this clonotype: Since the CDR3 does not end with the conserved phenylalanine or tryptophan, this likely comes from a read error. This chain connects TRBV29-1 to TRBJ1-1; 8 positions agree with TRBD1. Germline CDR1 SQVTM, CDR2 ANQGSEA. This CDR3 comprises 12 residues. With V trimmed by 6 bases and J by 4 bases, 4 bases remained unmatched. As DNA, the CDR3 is TGCAGCGTGACGACAGGGGTCACTGAAGCTTTCTCT. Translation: CSVTTGVTEAFS.

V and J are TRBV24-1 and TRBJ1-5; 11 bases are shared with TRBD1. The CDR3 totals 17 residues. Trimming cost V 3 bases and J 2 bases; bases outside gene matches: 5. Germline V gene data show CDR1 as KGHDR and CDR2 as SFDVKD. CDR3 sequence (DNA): TGTGCCACCAGTGATGCAGGGACAGGGGGACGCAATCAGCCCCAGCATTTT. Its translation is CATSDAGTGGRNQPQHF.

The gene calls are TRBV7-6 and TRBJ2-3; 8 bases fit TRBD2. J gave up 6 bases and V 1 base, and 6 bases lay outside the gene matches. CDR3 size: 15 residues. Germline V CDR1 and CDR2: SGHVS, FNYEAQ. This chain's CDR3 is CASSLGAGAGDTQYF. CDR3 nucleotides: TGTGCCAGCAGCTTAGGAGCGGGGGCAGGGGATACGCAGTATTTT.

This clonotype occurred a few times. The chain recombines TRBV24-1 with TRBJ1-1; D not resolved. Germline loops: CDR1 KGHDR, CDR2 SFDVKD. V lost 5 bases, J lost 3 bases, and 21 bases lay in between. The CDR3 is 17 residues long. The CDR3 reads CATSAPGGSQKDTEAFF. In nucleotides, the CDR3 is TGTGCCACCAGTGCGCCTGGTGGATCGCAAAAGGACACTGAAGCTTTCTTT.

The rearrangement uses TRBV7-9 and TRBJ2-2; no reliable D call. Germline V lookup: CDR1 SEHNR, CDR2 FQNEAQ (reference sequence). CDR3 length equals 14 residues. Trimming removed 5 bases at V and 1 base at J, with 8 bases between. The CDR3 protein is CASSSSRNTGELFF. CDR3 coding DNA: TGTGCCAGCAGCAGCTCGAGGAACACCGGGGAGCTGTTTTTT.

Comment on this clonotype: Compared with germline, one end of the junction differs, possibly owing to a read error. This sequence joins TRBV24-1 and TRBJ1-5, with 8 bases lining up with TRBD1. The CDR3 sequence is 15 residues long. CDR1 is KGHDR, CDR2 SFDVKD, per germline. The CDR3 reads CASSLAGGPDQPQHF. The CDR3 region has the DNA TGTGCCAGCAGTTTGGCAGGGGGCCCGGATCAGCCCCAGCATTTT.

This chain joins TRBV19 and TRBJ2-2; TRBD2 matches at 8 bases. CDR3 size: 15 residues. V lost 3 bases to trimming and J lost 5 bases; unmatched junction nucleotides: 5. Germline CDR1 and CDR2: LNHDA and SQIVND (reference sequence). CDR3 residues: CASSMGLVPTGELFF. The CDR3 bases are TGTGCCAGTAGTATGGGACTAGTTCCGACCGGGGAGCTGTTTTTT. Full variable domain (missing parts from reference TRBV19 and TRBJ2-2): DGGITQSPKYLFRKEGQNVTLSCEQNLNHDAMYWYRQDPGQGLRLIYYSQIVNDFQKGDIAEGYSVSREKKESFPLTVTSAQKNPTAFYLCASSMGLVPTGELFFGEGSRLTVL.

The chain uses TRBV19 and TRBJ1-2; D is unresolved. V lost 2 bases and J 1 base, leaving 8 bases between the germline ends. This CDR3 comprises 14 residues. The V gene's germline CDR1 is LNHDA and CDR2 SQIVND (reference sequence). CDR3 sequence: CASSIKGINYGYTF. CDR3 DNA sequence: TGTGCCAGTAGTATAAAAGGCATTAACTATGGCTACACCTTC.

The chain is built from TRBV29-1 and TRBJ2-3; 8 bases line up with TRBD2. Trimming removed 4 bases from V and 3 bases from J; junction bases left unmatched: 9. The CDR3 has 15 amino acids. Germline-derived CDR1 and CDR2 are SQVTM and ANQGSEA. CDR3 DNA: TGCAGCGTTGGCCGTCCAGGGACTAGAACAGATACGCAGTATTTT. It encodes CSVGRPGTRTDTQYF.

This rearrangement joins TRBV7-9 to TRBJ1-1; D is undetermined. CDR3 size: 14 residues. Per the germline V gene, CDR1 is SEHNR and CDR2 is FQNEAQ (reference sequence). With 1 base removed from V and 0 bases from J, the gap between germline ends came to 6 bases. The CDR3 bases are TGTGCCAGCAGCTTAGTCTTAGTGAACACTGAAGCTTTCTTT. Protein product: CASSLVLVNTEAFF.

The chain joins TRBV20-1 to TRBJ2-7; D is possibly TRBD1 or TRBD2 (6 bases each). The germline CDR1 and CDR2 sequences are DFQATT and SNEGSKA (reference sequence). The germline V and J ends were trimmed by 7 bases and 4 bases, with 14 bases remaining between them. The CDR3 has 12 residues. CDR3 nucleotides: TGCAGTGTAGGAGGGGGGAAATACGAGCAGTACTTC. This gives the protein CSVGGGKYEQYF.